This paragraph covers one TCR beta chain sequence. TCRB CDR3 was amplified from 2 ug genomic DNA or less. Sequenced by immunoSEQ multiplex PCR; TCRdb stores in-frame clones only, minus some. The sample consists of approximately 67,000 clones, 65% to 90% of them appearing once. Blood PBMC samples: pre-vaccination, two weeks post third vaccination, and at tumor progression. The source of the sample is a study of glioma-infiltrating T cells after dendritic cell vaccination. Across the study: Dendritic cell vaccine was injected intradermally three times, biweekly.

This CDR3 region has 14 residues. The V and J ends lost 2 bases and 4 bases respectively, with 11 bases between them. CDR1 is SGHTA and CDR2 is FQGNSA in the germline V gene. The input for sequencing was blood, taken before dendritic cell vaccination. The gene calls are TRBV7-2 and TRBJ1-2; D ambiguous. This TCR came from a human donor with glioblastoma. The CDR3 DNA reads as TGTGCCAGCAGCTTATCTCACACTACCTATGGCTACACCTTC. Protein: CASSLSHTTYGYTF.